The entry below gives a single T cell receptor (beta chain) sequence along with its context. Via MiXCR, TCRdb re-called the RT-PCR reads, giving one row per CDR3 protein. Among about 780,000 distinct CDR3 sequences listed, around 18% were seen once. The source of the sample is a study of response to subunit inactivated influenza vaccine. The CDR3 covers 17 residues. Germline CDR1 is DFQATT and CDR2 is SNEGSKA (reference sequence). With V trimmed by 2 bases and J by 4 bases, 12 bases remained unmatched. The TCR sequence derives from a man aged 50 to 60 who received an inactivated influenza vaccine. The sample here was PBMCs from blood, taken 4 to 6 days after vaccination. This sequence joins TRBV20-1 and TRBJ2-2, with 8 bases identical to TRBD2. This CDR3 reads CSARPTPGGGLTGELFF. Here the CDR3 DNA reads TGCAGTGCTAGACCCACCCCGGGGGGGGGCCTCACCGGGGAGCTGTTTTTT.